Presented here are 4 T cell receptor beta chains from one specimen sequenced in a study of radiotherapy plus CTLA-4 blockade in lung cancer. This table comes from immunoSEQ multiplex PCR, and its TCRdb copy is limited to in-frame clones, with some not included. The sample contains approximately 25,000 clones, 75% to 85% of which appear only once. The sequenced sample was peripheral blood, obtained from a patient treated with radiotherapy plus ipilimumab. The receptors shown here come from a human donor with non-small cell lung cancer that progressed on radiotherapy plus ipilimumab.

The V and J genes are TRBV7-3 and TRBJ2-3; the D gene could be TRBD1 or TRBD2 (5 bases each). V lost 2 bases, J lost 9 bases, and 12 bases lay in between. This CDR3 region has 13 residues. Germline loops: CDR1 SGHTA, CDR2 FQGTGA. CDR3 nucleotides: TGTGCCAGCAGCTTAGGCTATGGGGACACGCAGTATTTT. Translating gives CASSLGYGDTQYF.

The chain carries TRBV7-2 and TRBJ1-2, with 9 bases lining up with TRBD1. Germline lookup yields CDR1 SGHTA and CDR2 FQGNSA. J was trimmed by 4 bases and V by 5 bases; bases with no gene match: 5. The CDR3 sequence is 14 residues long. The CDR3 region has the DNA TGTGCCAGCAGCGAGGACAGGGGTCCCTATGGCTACACCTTC. As protein: CASSEDRGPYGYTF. Full variable domain (outside the CDR3, taken from reference TRBV7-2 and TRBJ1-2): GAGVSQSPSNKVTEKGKDVELRCDPISGHTALYWYRQSLGQGLEFLIYFQGNSAPDKSGLPSDRFSAERTGGSVSTLTIQRTQQEDSAVYLCASSEDRGPYGYTFGSGTRLTVV.

The rearrangement uses TRBV28 and TRBJ2-7; 9 bases line up with TRBD1. The germline CDR1 and CDR2 sequences are MDHEN and SYDVKM. This CDR3 region has 15 residues. V shed 5 bases and J 8 bases; nucleotides not matched to a gene: 13. As DNA, the CDR3 is TGTGCCAGCAGTCAATCCGGGACAGGGAGTAATAAGCAGTACTTC. This sequence encodes CASSQSGTGSNKQYF.

This rearrangement joins TRBV11-2 to TRBJ2-2, with 9 bases that match TRBD2. CDR1 is SGHAT and CDR2 is FQNNGV in the germline V gene. CDR3 size: 13 residues. Germline trimming cut 2 bases from V and 8 bases from J; bases unmatched to any gene: 0. The CDR3 spells CASSLTSGGELFF. In DNA, the CDR3 is TGTGCCAGCAGCTTAACTAGCGGGGGGGAGCTGTTTTTT.